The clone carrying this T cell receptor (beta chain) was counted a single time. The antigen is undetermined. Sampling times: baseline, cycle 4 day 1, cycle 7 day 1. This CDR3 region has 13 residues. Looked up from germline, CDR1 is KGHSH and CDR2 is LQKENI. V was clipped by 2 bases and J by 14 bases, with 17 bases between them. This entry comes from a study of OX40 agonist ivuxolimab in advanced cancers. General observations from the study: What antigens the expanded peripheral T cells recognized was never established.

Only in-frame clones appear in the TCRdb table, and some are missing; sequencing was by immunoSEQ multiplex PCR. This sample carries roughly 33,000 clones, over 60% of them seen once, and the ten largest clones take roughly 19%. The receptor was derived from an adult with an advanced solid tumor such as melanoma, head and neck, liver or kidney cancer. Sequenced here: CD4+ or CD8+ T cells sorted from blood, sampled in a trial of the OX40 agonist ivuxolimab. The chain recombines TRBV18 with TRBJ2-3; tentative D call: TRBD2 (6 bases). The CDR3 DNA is TGTGCCAGCTCACCATTGGGGGAGGCTGACGGGTATTTT. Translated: CASSPLGEADGYF. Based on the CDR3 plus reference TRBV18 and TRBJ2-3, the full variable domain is NAGVMQNPRHLVRRRGQEARLRCSPMKGHSHVYWYRQLPEEGLKFMVYLQKENIIDESGMPKERFSAEFPKEGPSILRIQQVVRGDSAAYFCASSPLGEADGYFGPGTRLTVL.